These T cell receptor beta chains were read from a single sample in a study of prognosis after radiotherapy for stage I lung cancer. TCRdb re-called the multiplex PCR reads through MiXCR, storing one row per CDR3 protein. The table lists about 16,000 distinct CDR3 sequences, under 55% of them singletons. The material was PBMCs, obtained before or after stereotactic body radiation therapy (not recorded which). These receptors originate from a donor of 50 years or more with non-small cell lung cancer. Both conserved end residues are part of each CDR3. The order of the fields is V gene, J gene, clone size, D gene, CDR3 DNA, CDR3 protein. The D gene is left open where the match is weak. Some rows have no size entry. The others give once, few or many, or a class for an expanded clone.

TRBV3-1	TRBJ2-5	NA	NA	TGTGCCAGCATCCAAGATGTTCGGGGGGCTGAGGAGACCCAGTACTTC	CASIQDVRGAEETQYF
TRBV5-1	TRBJ2-5	many	NA	TGCGCCAGCAAGGGGTTGGGGGAAGAGACCCAGTACTTC	CASKGLGEETQYF
TRBV11-1	TRBJ1-1	many	NA	TGTGCCAGCAGTCGAGCAGGGTCAGAAGCTTTCTTT	CASSRAGSEAFF
TRBV6-1	TRBJ1-5	many	NA	TGTGCCAGCAGTGAAGCCGGACATAGCAATCAGCCCCAGCATTTT	CASSEAGHSNQPQHF
TRBV10-2	TRBJ1-4	NA	NA	TGCGCCAGCAGAAATACCGGGCTCCGGAATGAAAAACTGTTTTTT	CASRNTGLRNEKLFF
TRBV14	TRBJ1-2	many	TRBD1	TGTGCCAGCAGCCAGGGGACAGGGAACTCCTATGGCTACACCTTC	CASSQGTGNSYGYTF
TRBV20-1	TRBJ1-5	NA	TRBD1	TGCAGTGCTAGACGTGGGACAGGGGGGGACAATCAGCCCCAGCATTTT	CSARRGTGGDNQPQHF
TRBV28	TRBJ2-2	NA	NA	TGTGCCATCAGTCAAAGGAGTGGCGGGGAGCTGTTTTTT	CAISQRSGGELFF
TRBV20-1	TRBJ2-1	few	NA	TGCAGTGCTAGAGCCGACGCCCGACGAGAGCAGTTCTTC	CSARADARREQFF
TRBV7-2	TRBJ1-2	NA	NA	TGTGCCAGCAGCTTAAGAAGACAGGATGGTGGCTACACCTTC	CASSLRRQDGGYTF
TRBV27	TRBJ2-2	once	NA	TGTGCCAGCAGTGGGGTCGCGGGAACGAACACCGGGGAGCTGTTTTTT	CASSGVAGTNTGELFF
TRBV6-1	TRBJ1-2	NA	NA	TGTGCCAGCAGTGAAGTCGATGAGGGTGCGCATGGCTACACCTTC	CASSEVDEGAHGYTF
TRBV4-2	TRBJ1-5	many	NA	TGTGCCAGCAGCCAAAATGGGGTAGGGAGTCAGCCCCAGCATTTT	CASSQNGVGSQPQHF
TRBV19	TRBJ1-5	NA	NA	TGTGCCAGACAGTTGACAGCCGAGCCCCAGCATTTT	CARQLTAEPQHF
TRBV28	TRBJ1-1	NA	NA	TGTGCCAGCAATATTGCCCTGGGGGGTGTCACTGAAGCTTTCTTT	CASNIALGGVTEAFF
TRBV7-2	TRBJ2-5	many	TRBD2	TGTGCCAGCAGCTTAGACCCCTCTTCTAGCGGGGGGGGAGTGCGAGAGACCCAGTACTTC	CASSLDPSSSGGGVRETQYF
TRBV30	TRBJ1-1	many	TRBD1	TGTGCCTGGCAGGGACAGGCTAACACTGAAGCTTTCTTT	CAWQGQANTEAFF
TRBV20-1	TRBJ1-2	few	NA	TGCAGTGCTAGAGGGACGGGACCGAACTATGGCTACACCTTC	CSARGTGPNYGYTF
TRBV6-1	TRBJ2-4	NA	NA	TGTGCCAGCAGTGCGGATTTCCTAGCCAAAAACATTCAGTACTTC	CASSADFLAKNIQYF
TRBV5-1	TRBJ2-5	many	NA	TGCGCCAGCAGCTTGTTTCCCCCGACCGGCATTAACCAAGAGACCCAGTACTTC	CASSLFPPTGINQETQYF
TRBV6-2/TRBV6-3	TRBJ2-4	NA	TRBD1	TGTGCCAGCAGTTACTCCTGGGACAGGGAGAACATTCAGTACTTC	CASSYSWDRENIQYF
TRBV20-1	TRBJ2-1	many	NA	TGCAGTGCTTCGACTGTGAGGAATGAGCAGTTCTTC	CSASTVRNEQFF
TRBV19	TRBJ2-6	NA	NA	TGTGCCAGCCGACTTGCATCAACGTACGAGGCCAACGTCCCGACTTTC	CASRLASTYEANVPTF
TRBV30	TRBJ2-7	many	NA	TGTGCCTGGAGCCTTATTGGGGGGCGGGTCTACGAGCAGTACTTC	CAWSLIGGRVYEQYF
TRBV12-3/TRBV12-4	TRBJ2-1	medium-sized	TRBD2	TGTGCCAGCAGTTTAGGACTTGCGGGGGGTCCCAATGAGCAGTTCTTC	CASSLGLAGGPNEQFF
TRBV3-1	TRBJ2-7	many	TRBD2	TGTGCCAGCAGCCTTCCCGGGACTAGGGGCGAGCAGTACTTC	CASSLPGTRGEQYF
TRBV14	TRBJ2-6	NA	NA	TGTGCCAGCAGCCAACTCGTCCCTGGGTCTGGGGCCAACGTCCTGACTTTC	CASSQLVPGSGANVLTF
TRBV18	TRBJ1-5	many	NA	TGTGCCAGCTCACCAGATCGATCTCGAGGAGATCAGCCCCAGCATTTT	CASSPDRSRGDQPQHF
TRBV28	TRBJ2-3	few	TRBD2	TGTGCCAGCAGACTAGCGGGAGATTCCGTGCGGGATACGCAGTATTTT	CASRLAGDSVRDTQYF
TRBV6-1	TRBJ2-1	medium-sized	TRBD1	TGTGCCAGCAGGCTAGGGACAGGGTTCTACAATGAGCAGTTCTTC	CASRLGTGFYNEQFF
TRBV6-2/TRBV6-3	TRBJ1-3	NA	NA	TGTGCCAGCCGGGGAGGATTCGACACCATATATTTT	CASRGGFDTIYF
TRBV3-1	TRBJ1-2	NA	TRBD1	TGTGCCAGCAGCCTGATGGGACAGAGCTATGGCTACACCTTC	CASSLMGQSYGYTF
TRBV6-2/TRBV6-3	TRBJ2-7	NA	NA	TGTGCCAGCAGCCACGGCCAAGGATTTACCTACGAGCAGTACTTC	CASSHGQGFTYEQYF
TRBV5-6	TRBJ2-3	many	NA	TGTGCCAGCAGCCCTAGACGCGGGCGAGCCGCTAGCACAGATACGCAGTATTTT	CASSPRRGRAASTDTQYF
TRBV12-3/TRBV12-4	TRBJ1-1	NA	NA	TGTGCCAGCAGGACGGGAGGGGAGACTGAAGCTTTCTTT	CASRTGGETEAFF
TRBV6-5	TRBJ2-3	NA	NA	TGTGCCAGCAGTGACTCGGGTGGCACATATACGCAGTATTTT	CASSDSGGTYTQYF
TRBV27	TRBJ2-1	many	TRBD2	TGTGCCAGCAGTCTCTCCCCGACTAGCGTGAATGAGCAGTTCTTC	CASSLSPTSVNEQFF
TRBV6-2/TRBV6-3	TRBJ1-1	NA	NA	TGTGCCAGCAGTGTAGGGGGGGTGGAGGCTTTCTTT	CASSVGGVEAFF
TRBV7-2	TRBJ2-2	NA	NA	TGTGCCAGCAGCTTTACGACCACCGGGGAGCTGTTTTTT	CASSFTTTGELFF
TRBV10-1	TRBJ1-3	NA	NA	TGCGCCAGCAGTGATGGAGGGATCGGAAACACCATATATTTT	CASSDGGIGNTIYF